Listed below are T cell receptor beta chains from one sample, sequenced in a study of cytotoxic CD8 clonotypes in ibrutinib-treated CLL. TCRdb's copy holds only in-frame clones and misses some; the assay was immunoSEQ multiplex PCR. Of 200,000 or so clones in the sample, roughly 79% are singletons; the top ten hold 9.5% to 12%. The sequences come from PBMCs, collected after 12 months of ibrutinib treatment. These receptors were taken from a human donor with chronic lymphocytic leukemia. Each CDR3 is given with its conserved first and last residue. The order of the fields is V gene, J gene, D gene, clone size, CDR3 DNA, CDR3 protein. The D gene is left open where the match is weak. Size is stated for part of the rows, as once, few or many counts, or as a class when the clone is expanded.

v_call: TRBV5-1; j_call: TRBJ2-1; d_call: TRBD2; clone_size: NA; cdr3_nt: TGCGCCAGCAGCTATGGGAGCGGGAGCTCGGGGCAGTTCTTC; cdr3_aa: CASSYGSGSSGQFF
v_call: TRBV7-9; j_call: TRBJ2-3; d_call: TRBD2; clone_size: NA; cdr3_nt: TGTGCCAGCAGCTTTCCTAGCGGGGCATCCTGGCGCACAGATACGCAGTATTTT; cdr3_aa: CASSFPSGASWRTDTQYF
v_call: TRBV14; j_call: TRBJ2-1; d_call: NA; clone_size: NA; cdr3_nt: TGTGCCAGCAGCTCCCGGGACACCCCGGGCTATGAGCAGTTCTTC; cdr3_aa: CASSSRDTPGYEQFF
v_call: TRBV27; j_call: TRBJ2-2; d_call: TRBD1; clone_size: NA; cdr3_nt: TGTGCCAGCAGCAGACGGACAGGGTTGGTAACAGTCGGGGAGCTGTTTTTT; cdr3_aa: CASSRRTGLVTVGELFF
v_call: TRBV9; j_call: TRBJ2-7; d_call: TRBD2; clone_size: NA; cdr3_nt: TGTGCCAGCAGCCAGGGGACTAGCCGCGAGCAGTACTTC; cdr3_aa: CASSQGTSREQYF
v_call: TRBV5-1; j_call: TRBJ2-7; d_call: TRBD1; clone_size: NA; cdr3_nt: TGCGCCAGCAGCTTGGCCCTCGGACAGGGCAGGCAGTACTTC; cdr3_aa: CASSLALGQGRQYF
v_call: TRBV6-5; j_call: TRBJ1-1; d_call: TRBD1; clone_size: once; cdr3_nt: TGTGCCAGCGGGCGAGGGACAGGGAACACTGAAGCTTTCTTT; cdr3_aa: CASGRGTGNTEAFF
v_call: TRBV5-1; j_call: TRBJ2-3; d_call: TRBD1; clone_size: NA; cdr3_nt: TGCGCCAGCAGCTTAGGGGGACAGCCCACAGATACGCAGTATTTT; cdr3_aa: CASSLGGQPTDTQYF
v_call: TRBV5-1; j_call: TRBJ2-1; d_call: TRBD2; clone_size: NA; cdr3_nt: TGCGCCAGCAGCTTGGGGACTAGCTCCTACAATGAGCAGTTCTTC; cdr3_aa: CASSLGTSSYNEQFF
v_call: TRBV28; j_call: TRBJ1-5; d_call: TRBD1; clone_size: NA; cdr3_nt: TGTGCCAGCAGTGGGACAGGGGGTATTCAGCCCCAGCATTTT; cdr3_aa: CASSGTGGIQPQHF
v_call: TRBV27; j_call: TRBJ1-2; d_call: NA; clone_size: NA; cdr3_nt: TGTGCCAGCAGCTCGAATGGGGGTTATGGCTACACCTTC; cdr3_aa: CASSSNGGYGYTF
v_call: TRBV19; j_call: TRBJ2-3; d_call: NA; clone_size: few; cdr3_nt: TGTGCCAGTAGTTCAGGACTGGGGATGGTGACTACGCAGTATTTT; cdr3_aa: CASSSGLGMVTTQYF
v_call: TRBV18; j_call: TRBJ2-1; d_call: TRBD2; clone_size: NA; cdr3_nt: TGTGCCAGCTCTGGGACTAGCGGCAATGAGCAGTTCTTC; cdr3_aa: CASSGTSGNEQFF
v_call: TRBV9; j_call: TRBJ1-2; d_call: TRBD1; clone_size: few; cdr3_nt: TGTGCCAGCAGCCCCGACAGGGTTGGCTACACCTTC; cdr3_aa: CASSPDRVGYTF
v_call: TRBV2; j_call: TRBJ1-2; d_call: NA; clone_size: NA; cdr3_nt: TGTGCCAGCATTCTTATTCCAGGGTCGCTGGGCTACACCTTC; cdr3_aa: CASILIPGSLGYTF
v_call: TRBV7-3; j_call: TRBJ1-2; d_call: NA; clone_size: NA; cdr3_nt: TGTGCCAGCAGCCAGATTCTTAACTATGGCTACACCTTC; cdr3_aa: CASSQILNYGYTF
v_call: TRBV27; j_call: TRBJ1-2; d_call: NA; clone_size: NA; cdr3_nt: TGTGCCAGCAGGCCGACAGGTGGTTATGGCTACACCTTC; cdr3_aa: CASRPTGGYGYTF
v_call: TRBV27; j_call: TRBJ1-2; d_call: TRBD1; clone_size: few; cdr3_nt: TGTGCCAGCAGTTTCCTCGACAGGGACTATGGCTACACCTTC; cdr3_aa: CASSFLDRDYGYTF
v_call: TRBV14; j_call: TRBJ2-1; d_call: NA; clone_size: NA; cdr3_nt: TGTGCCAGCAGCCAAGATGGAGCAGGGTCCTACAATGAGCAGTTCTTC; cdr3_aa: CASSQDGAGSYNEQFF
v_call: TRBV6-5; j_call: TRBJ1-2; d_call: NA; clone_size: NA; cdr3_nt: TGTGCCAGCACTCTTACCCCGGCTTATGGCTACACCTTC; cdr3_aa: CASTLTPAYGYTF
v_call: TRBV27; j_call: TRBJ1-4; d_call: NA; clone_size: NA; cdr3_nt: TGTGCCAGCAGAGTACCGGGACCCTGGGATGAAAAACTGTTTTTT; cdr3_aa: CASRVPGPWDEKLFF
v_call: TRBV7-9; j_call: TRBJ1-2; d_call: TRBD1; clone_size: NA; cdr3_nt: TGTGCCAGCAGCCAAGATACAGGGGGCTATGGCTACACCTTC; cdr3_aa: CASSQDTGGYGYTF
v_call: TRBV5-1; j_call: TRBJ2-4; d_call: NA; clone_size: NA; cdr3_nt: TGCGCCAGCAGCCTCCGGTCTAGCTGGGAAAACATTCAGTACTTC; cdr3_aa: CASSLRSSWENIQYF
v_call: TRBV2; j_call: TRBJ2-7; d_call: NA; clone_size: once; cdr3_nt: TGTGCCAGCAGAAGGGCTGATAGCGGCTACGAGCAGTACTTC; cdr3_aa: CASRRADSGYEQYF
v_call: TRBV5-6; j_call: TRBJ2-3; d_call: NA; clone_size: NA; cdr3_nt: TGTGCCAGCAGCTACTGGGCAGGAAGTCGCACAGATACGCAGTATTTT; cdr3_aa: CASSYWAGSRTDTQYF